A single TCR beta chain is shown here with its context. Its target is unknown. These data are taken from a study of Ad26.COV2.S vaccination and SARS-CoV-2 variants. Study overall: The vaccine Ad26.COV2.S was put into the muscle once, or twice with 56 days between.

The method was immunoSEQ multiplex PCR; TCRdb's version includes in-frame clones alone and lacks a portion of them. The data show some 370,000 clones, 83% seen once. The treatment denotes: about 20 received Ad26.COV2.S at low or high dose, single or two shots; 5 received placebo; per-sample allocation not given. Sample collection was performed on day 63 after the first vaccine or placebo injection. Findings of the study overall: The breadth of spike-specific CD8+ and CD4+ T cell responses after vaccination was reportedly substantial. Analytic work on TCR breadth and depth might have understated the full extent of total T cell responses. Vaccine recipients showed a spike-specific TCR breadth that was higher than in placebo recipients.

This specimen consisted of peripheral blood, obtained in a trial of Ad26.COV2.S vaccine versus placebo. The TCR sequence derives from a person aged 18 to 65 who received the Ad26.COV2.S COVID-19 vaccine or a placebo.

The CDR3 here is CATSSGSGSPNSYEQYF. The DNA for the CDR3 is TGTGCCACCAGCAGCGGTTCGGGGAGTCCCAACTCCTACGAGCAGTACTTC. The chain combines TRBV15 with TRBJ2-7; D is perhaps TRBD2 (5 bases). Germline V gene sequence: CDR1 LNHNV, CDR2 YYDKDF (reference sequence). The CDR3 runs 17 residues. V gave up 3 bases and J gave up 0 bases, with 18 bases separating them.